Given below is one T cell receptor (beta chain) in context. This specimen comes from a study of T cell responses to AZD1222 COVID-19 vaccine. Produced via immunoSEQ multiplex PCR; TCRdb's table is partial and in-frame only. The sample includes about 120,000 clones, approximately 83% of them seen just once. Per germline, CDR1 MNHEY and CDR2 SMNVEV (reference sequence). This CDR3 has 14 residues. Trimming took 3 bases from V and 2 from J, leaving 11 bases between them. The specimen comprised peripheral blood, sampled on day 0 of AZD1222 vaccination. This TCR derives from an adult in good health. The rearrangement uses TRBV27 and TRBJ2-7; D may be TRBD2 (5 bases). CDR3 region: CASSFSTGTYEQYF. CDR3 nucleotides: TGTGCCAGCAGTTTCTCGACGGGGACCTACGAGCAGTACTTC.